Detailed here is one T cell receptor beta chain. Its antigen is not identified. TCRdb redid the calling of the reads with MiXCR, one entry per CDR3 protein. The sample shows approximately 730,000 distinct CDR3 sequences, roughly 28% of them seen only once. The source of the sample is a study of T cell repertoires in cytomegalovirus infection. Study in general: Recently identified HLA-C-restricted CMV epitopes and well-studied HLA-B-restricted CMV epitopes were used by the study. The public TCR beta signatures pointed to both CMV infection and matching HLA type.

The CDR3 contains 12 residues. The germline V and J ends were trimmed by 5 bases and 5 bases, with 9 bases remaining between them. Germline V gene data show CDR1 as SGHVS and CDR2 as FNYEAQ. General study findings and limits: Clonotypes of TCR beta that were HLA-C-restricted and CMV-specific dominated the ex vivo response.

The sample in question was cultured CD8+ T cells from PBMCs, obtained from culture after CMV antigen stimulation. V and J are TRBV7-6 and TRBJ1-1; D gene ambiguous. The source is a human donor in good health (CMV status not recorded). Some clones in this sample may be carry-over from other donors' samples. The CDR3 is CASSPHETEAFF. CDR3 bases: TGTGCCAGCAGCCCCCACGAGACTGAAGCTTTCTTT.